The 2 T cell receptor beta chains given below trace back to one sample, sequenced in a study of blood T cell repertoires in COVID-19 (dated by TCRdb to the early 2020s). The library was prepared using the immunoSEQ multiplex PCR assay. This is the immuneACCESS table as TCRdb keeps it, with only in-frame sequences that have V and J called. A part of the clones is gone; compared with another copy, unresolved V genes explain less than half, and the rest is unexplained. The sample table contains some 87,000 clones; only one count was recorded for approximately 80% of them. The ten largest clones capture 10% to 15% of the sample. The sample was peripheral blood. Receptor source: a woman in her 70s with active or convalescent COVID-19.

This clone has only a few counts. This chain uses TRBV4-1 with TRBJ1-2, with TRBD1 identical over 9 bases. Germline trimming cut 1 base from V and 2 bases from J; bases unmatched to any gene: 5. Germline assignment: CDR1 MGHRA and CDR2 YSYEKL. CDR3 length: 16 amino acids. Written as DNA, the CDR3 is TGCGCCAGCAGCCAAGTGACAGGGGGTAACAACTATGGCTACACCTTC. This codes for CASSQVTGGNNYGYTF.

This clone has more than one count but fewer than ten. V gene TRBV6-5 combines with J gene TRBJ2-7; 7 positions match TRBD1. The CDR3 extends over 15 amino acids. Germline assignment: CDR1 MNHEY and CDR2 SVGAGI. With 0 bases clipped from V and 6 bases from J, the junction kept 8 bases outside the gene matches. CDR3 bases: TGTGCCAGCAGTTACTCGATGGACAGGTCCGGCGAGCAGTACTTC. Its protein product is CASSYSMDRSGEQYF.